This T cell receptor (beta chain) was captured by sequencing in a study of cytomegalovirus exposure and HLA in healthy donors. Study-wide background: Genetic ancestry analysis placed more than 80% of the 398 donors that were genotyped in the Caucasian-associated cluster. Whole-study findings and limits: A missense DCLRE1C variant was associated with V- and J-gene trimming of TCR beta chains in a later analysis, and an independent cohort replicated the association.

The ends were cut back, 7 bases at V and 5 bases at J, with 15 bases in the middle. This CDR3 contains 13 residues. In germline, CDR1 is MDHEN, CDR2 SYDVKM. Concerning this clone: Its specificity is not known.

Primers for the PCR totalled 60 Vbeta and 13 Jbeta. Authors' processing steps: In a later analysis, the count reached roughly 80 million unique TCR beta chains, with roughly 12 million shared. Sequencing was performed with immunoSEQ multiplex PCR; in TCRdb, only in-frame clones are kept and a portion is missing. V, J and clone size reflect that table, while D and trimming were determined from the DNA. The data hold about 97,000 clones, with around 10% observed a single time. The chain uses TRBV28 and TRBJ2-7; TRBD2 might be the D (5 bases). The sample comprised PBMCs. The clonotype was recovered from a man aged 50-59 years in good health and CMV-seropositive. CDR3 in DNA: TGTGCCAGCAACCAACGCGGGTTTGACGAGCAGTACTTC. Translation gives CASNQRGFDEQYF.